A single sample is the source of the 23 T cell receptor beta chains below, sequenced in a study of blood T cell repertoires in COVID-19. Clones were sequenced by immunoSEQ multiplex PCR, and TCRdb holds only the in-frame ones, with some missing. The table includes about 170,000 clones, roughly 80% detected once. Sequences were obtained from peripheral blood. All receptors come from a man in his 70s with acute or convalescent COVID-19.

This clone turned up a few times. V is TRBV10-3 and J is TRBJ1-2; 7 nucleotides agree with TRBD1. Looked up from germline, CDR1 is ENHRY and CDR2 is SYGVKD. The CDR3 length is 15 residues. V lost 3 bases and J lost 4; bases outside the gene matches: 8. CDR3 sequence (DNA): TGTGCCATCAGTGATTCGACAGGGATTGGCTATGGCTACACCTTC. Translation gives CAISDSTGIGYGYTF.

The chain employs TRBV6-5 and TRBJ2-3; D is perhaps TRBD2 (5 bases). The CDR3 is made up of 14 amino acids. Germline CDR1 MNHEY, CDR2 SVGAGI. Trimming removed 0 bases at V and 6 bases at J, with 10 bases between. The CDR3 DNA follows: TGTGCCAGCAGTTACTCTGGGGAGTGGGATACGCAGTATTTT. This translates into CASSYSGEWDTQYF.

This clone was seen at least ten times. The CDR3 DNA sequence: TGTGCCAGCAGCCACCTGGGCAGGGGTCAAGAGACCCAGTACTTC. It yields the protein CASSHLGRGQETQYF. The J gene is TRBJ2-5, the V gene TRBV21-1; whether TRBD1, the table's D call, matches the DNA was not checked. TRBV21-1 constitutes a pseudogene. The CDR3 is made up of 15 amino acids.

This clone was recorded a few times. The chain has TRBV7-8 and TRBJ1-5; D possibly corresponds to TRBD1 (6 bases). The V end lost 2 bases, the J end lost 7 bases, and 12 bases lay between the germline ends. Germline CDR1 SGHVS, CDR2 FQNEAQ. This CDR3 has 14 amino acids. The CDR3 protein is CASSLNSRGQPQHF. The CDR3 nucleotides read TGTGCCAGCAGCTTAAACTCCAGGGGCCAGCCCCAGCATTTT.

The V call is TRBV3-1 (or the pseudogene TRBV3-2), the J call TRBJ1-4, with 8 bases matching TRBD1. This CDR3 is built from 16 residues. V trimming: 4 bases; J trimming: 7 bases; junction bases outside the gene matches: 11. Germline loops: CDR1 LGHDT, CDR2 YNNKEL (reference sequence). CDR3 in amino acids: CASSPSRTGTGEKLFF. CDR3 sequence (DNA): TGTGCCAGCAGCCCATCCCGGACCGGGACAGGTGAAAAACTGTTTTTT.

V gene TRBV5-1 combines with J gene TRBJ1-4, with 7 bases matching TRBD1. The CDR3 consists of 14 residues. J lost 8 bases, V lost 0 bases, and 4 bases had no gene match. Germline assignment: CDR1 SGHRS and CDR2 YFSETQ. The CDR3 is CASSLAGQIEKLFF. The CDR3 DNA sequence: TGCGCCAGCAGCTTGGCGGGACAGATAGAAAAACTGTTTTTT.

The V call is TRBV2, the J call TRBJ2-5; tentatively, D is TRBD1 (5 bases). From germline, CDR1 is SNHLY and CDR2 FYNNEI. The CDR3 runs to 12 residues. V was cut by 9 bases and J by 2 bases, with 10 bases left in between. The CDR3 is CARGHTQETQYF. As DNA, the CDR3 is TGTGCCAGGGGGCATACTCAAGAGACCCAGTACTTC. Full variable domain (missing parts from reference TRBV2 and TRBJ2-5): EPEVTQTPSHQVTQMGQEVILRCVPISNHLYFYWYRQILGQKVEFLVSFYNNEISEKSEIFDDQFSVERPDGSNFTLKIRSTKLEDSAMYFCARGHTQETQYFGPGTRLLVL.

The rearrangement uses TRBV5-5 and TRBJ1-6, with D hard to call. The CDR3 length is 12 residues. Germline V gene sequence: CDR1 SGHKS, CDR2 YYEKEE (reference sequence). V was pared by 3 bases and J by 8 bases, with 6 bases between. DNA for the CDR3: TGTGCCAGCAGCTCGCCGGATTCACCCCTCCACTTT. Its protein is CASSSPDSPLHF.

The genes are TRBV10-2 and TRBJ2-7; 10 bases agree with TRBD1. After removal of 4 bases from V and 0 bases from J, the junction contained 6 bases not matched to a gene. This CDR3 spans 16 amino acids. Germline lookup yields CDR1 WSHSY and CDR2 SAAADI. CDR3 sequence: CASSVGTGVVSYEQYF. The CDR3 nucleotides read TGCGCCAGCAGTGTTGGGACAGGGGTTGTCTCCTACGAGCAGTACTTC.

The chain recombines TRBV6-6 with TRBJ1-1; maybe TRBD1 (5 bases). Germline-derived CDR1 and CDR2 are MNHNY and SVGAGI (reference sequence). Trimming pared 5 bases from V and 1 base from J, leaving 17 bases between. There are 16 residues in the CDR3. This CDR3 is CASSQTIIGQNTEAFF. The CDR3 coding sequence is TGTGCCAGCAGTCAGACCATAATCGGACAGAACACTGAAGCTTTCTTT.

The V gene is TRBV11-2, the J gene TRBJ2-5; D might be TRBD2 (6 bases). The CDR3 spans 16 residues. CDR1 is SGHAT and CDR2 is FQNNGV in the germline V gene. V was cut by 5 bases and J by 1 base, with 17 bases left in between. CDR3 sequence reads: CASSMTVRGSQETQYF. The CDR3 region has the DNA TGTGCCAGCAGCATGACCGTGCGGGGCTCCCAAGAGACCCAGTACTTC.

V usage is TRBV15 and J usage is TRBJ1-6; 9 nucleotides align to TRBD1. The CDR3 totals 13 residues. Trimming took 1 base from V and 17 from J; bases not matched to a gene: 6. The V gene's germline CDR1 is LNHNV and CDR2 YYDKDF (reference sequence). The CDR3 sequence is CATSRGRTGVFHF. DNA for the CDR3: TGTGCCACCAGCAGAGGGAGGACAGGGGTCTTCCACTTT.

In nucleotides, the CDR3 is TGTGCCAGCAGTCATGGGAGCCACGAGCAGTACTTC. It encodes CASSHGSHEQYF. The chain carries TRBV6-2 or TRBV6-3 and TRBJ2-7; a possible D gene is TRBD2 (5 bases). The CDR3 has 12 amino acids. Trimming cost V 5 bases and J 5 bases, with 10 bases left between them. Looked up from germline, CDR1 is MNHEY and CDR2 is SVGEGT.

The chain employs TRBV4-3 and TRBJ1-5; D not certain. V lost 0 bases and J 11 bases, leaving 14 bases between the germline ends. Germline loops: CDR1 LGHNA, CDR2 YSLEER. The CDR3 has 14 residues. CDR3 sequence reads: CASSQDLEAGAQHF. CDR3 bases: TGCGCCAGCAGCCAAGATCTCGAGGCGGGAGCCCAGCATTTT.

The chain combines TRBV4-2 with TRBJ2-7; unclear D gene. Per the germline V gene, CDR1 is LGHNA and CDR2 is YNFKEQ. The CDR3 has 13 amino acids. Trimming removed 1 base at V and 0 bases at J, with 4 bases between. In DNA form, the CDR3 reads TGTGCCAGCAGCCAAGTTAGCTCCTACGAGCAGTACTTC. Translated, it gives CASSQVSSYEQYF.

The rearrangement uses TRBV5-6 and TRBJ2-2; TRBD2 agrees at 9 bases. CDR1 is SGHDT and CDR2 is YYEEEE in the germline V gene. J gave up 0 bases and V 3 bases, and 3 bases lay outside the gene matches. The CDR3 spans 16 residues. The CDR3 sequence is CASSSAGGPNTGELFF. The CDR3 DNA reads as TGTGCCAGCAGCTCGGCGGGGGGGCCGAACACCGGGGAGCTGTTTTTT.

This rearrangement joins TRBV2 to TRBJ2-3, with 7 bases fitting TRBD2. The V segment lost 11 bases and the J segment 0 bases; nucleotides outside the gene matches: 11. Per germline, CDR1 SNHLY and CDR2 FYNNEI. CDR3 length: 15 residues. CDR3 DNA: TGTGCCCCCCTAGCGGAAGGAACTAGCACAGATACGCAGTATTTT. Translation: CAPLAEGTSTDTQYF.

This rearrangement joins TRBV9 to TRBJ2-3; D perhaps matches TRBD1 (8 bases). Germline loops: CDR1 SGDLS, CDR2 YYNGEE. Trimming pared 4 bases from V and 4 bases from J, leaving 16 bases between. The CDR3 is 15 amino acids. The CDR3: CASSLEQGGADTQYF. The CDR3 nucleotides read TGTGCCAGCAGCCTCGAACAGGGGGGGGCAGATACGCAGTATTTT.

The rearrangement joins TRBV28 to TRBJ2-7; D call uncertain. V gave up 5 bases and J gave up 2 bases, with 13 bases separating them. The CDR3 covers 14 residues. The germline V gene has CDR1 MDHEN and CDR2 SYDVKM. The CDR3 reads CASSPPRPPYEQYF. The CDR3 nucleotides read TGTGCCAGCAGTCCCCCGCGGCCTCCCTACGAGCAGTACTTC.

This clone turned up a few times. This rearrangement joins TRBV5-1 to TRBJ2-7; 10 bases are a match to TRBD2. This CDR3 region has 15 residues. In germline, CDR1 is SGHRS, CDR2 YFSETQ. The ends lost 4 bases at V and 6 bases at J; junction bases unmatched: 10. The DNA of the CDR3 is TGCGCCAGCAGCCCCCTCAGCGGGAGGGCCGCCGAGCAGTACTTC. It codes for CASSPLSGRAAEQYF.

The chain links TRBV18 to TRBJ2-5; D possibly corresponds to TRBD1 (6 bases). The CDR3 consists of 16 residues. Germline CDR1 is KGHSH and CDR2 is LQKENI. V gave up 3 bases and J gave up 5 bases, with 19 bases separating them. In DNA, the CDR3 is TGTGCCAGCTCACCCCGTTCCCCAGGGGATGGGGAGACCCAGTACTTC. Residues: CASSPRSPGDGETQYF.

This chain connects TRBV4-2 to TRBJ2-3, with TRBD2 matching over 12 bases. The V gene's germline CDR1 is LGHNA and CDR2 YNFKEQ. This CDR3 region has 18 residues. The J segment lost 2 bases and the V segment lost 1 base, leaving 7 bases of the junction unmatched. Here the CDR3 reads CASSQGLAGDPYTDTQYF. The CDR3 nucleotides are TGTGCCAGCAGCCAAGGACTAGCGGGAGACCCATACACAGATACGCAGTATTTT.

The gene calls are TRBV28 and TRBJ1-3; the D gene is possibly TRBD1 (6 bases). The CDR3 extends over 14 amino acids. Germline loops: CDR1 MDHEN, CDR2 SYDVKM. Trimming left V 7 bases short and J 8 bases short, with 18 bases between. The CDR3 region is CASTAGGSVDTIYF. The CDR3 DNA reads TGTGCCAGCACCGCGGGGGGCTCTGTAGACACCATATATTTT.